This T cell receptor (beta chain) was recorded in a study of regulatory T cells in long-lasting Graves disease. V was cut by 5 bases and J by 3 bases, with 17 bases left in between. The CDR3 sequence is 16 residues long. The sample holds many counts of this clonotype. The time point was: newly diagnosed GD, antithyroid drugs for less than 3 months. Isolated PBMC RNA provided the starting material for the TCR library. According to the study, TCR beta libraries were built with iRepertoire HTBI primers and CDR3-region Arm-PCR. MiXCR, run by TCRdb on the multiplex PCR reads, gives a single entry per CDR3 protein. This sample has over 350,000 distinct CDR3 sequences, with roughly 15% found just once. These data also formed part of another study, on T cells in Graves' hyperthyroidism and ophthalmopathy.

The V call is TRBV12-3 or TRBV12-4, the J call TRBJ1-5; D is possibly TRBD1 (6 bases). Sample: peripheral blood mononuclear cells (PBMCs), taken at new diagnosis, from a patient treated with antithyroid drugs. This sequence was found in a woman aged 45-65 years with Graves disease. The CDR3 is CASSLETGSINQPQHF. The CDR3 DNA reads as TGTGCCAGCAGTCTAGAAACAGGGTCGATCAATCAGCCCCAGCATTTT.